The 17 T cell receptor beta chains given below trace back to one sample, sequenced in a study of PD-L1 blockade in urothelial cancer. The time point denotes: pretreatment peripheral blood. Sequenced by immunoSEQ multiplex PCR; TCRdb stores in-frame clones only, minus some. This sample has tens of thousands of clones, with 81% found just once. The specimen comprised PBMCs, sampled around atezolizumab (anti-PD-L1) treatment. These receptor sequences come from a man aged 65 to 85 with urothelial cancer.

This clone was picked up a small number of times. This sample also contains other DNA sequences that code for the same CDR3. The rearrangement joins TRBV9 to TRBJ2-1; D is unresolved. The length of the CDR3 is 14 residues. CDR1 is SGDLS, CDR2 YYNGEE, per germline. V dropped 2 bases and J dropped 0 bases, with 6 bases sitting between them. The CDR3 region has the DNA TGTGCCAGCAGCGTTGGGCTCTCCTACAATGAGCAGTTCTTC. Amino acid sequence: CASSVGLSYNEQFF.

The J gene is TRBJ2-5, the V gene TRBV4-1, with 10 bases matching TRBD2. Unmatched junction bases numbered 8, after V lost 1 base and J lost 3 bases. CDR1 is MGHRA, CDR2 YSYEKL, per germline. There are 17 residues in the CDR3. The CDR3 protein is CASSQVPAGGPKETQYF. CDR3 nucleotide sequence: TGCGCCAGCAGCCAAGTCCCAGCGGGAGGGCCTAAAGAGACCCAGTACTTC.

The chain employs TRBV30 and TRBJ2-5, with 14 bases fitting TRBD2. Losses at the gene ends were 4 bases for V and 5 bases for J; bases not matched to a gene: 9. The germline CDR1 and CDR2 sequences are GTSNPN and SVGIG (reference sequence). CDR3 length equals 16 residues. CDR3 sequence (DNA): TGTGCCTGGACCCCGGGACTAGCGGGAGCAGGGGAGACCCAGTACTTC. Encoded protein: CAWTPGLAGAGETQYF.

The chain has TRBV5-6 and TRBJ1-2; TRBD1 aligns across 7 bases. The CDR3 length is 13 residues. The ends lost 3 bases at V and 5 bases at J; junction bases unmatched: 4. Per germline, CDR1 SGHDT and CDR2 YYEEEE. CDR3 protein: CASSSRGPYGYTF. The CDR3 coding sequence is TGTGCCAGCAGCTCAAGGGGGCCTTATGGCTACACCTTC.

The gene calls are TRBV5-1 and TRBJ2-1; D perhaps matches TRBD2 (6 bases). V lost 2 bases to trimming and J lost 0 bases, with 9 bases between them. Germline lookup yields CDR1 SGHRS and CDR2 YFSETQ. The CDR3 runs 15 residues. CDR3 bases: TGCGCCAGCAGCTTTTCCGGGAGCTCCTACAATGAGCAGTTCTTC. Its translation: CASSFSGSSYNEQFF.

The DNA of the CDR3 is TGTGCCAGCAGTGAGCACACAGGGAGGAACACTGAAGCTTTCTTT. Protein sequence: CASSEHTGRNTEAFF. This chain joins TRBV6-1 and TRBJ1-1, with D perhaps matching TRBD1 (6 bases). Trimming took 3 bases from V and 1 from J, leaving 12 bases between them. Germline V gene data show CDR1 as MNHNS and CDR2 as SASEGT. This CDR3 has 15 residues.

The gene calls are TRBV28 and TRBJ1-5, with D possibly matching TRBD1 (6 bases). With 3 bases removed from V and 4 bases from J, the gap between germline ends came to 13 bases. Germline CDR1 reads MDHEN; CDR2 reads SYDVKM. The CDR3 sequence is 15 residues long. CDR3 bases: TGTGCCAGCAGTTTGGTTGGGGGCCGAAATCAGCCCCAGCATTTT. Protein: CASSLVGGRNQPQHF.

The chain recombines TRBV6-6 with TRBJ1-5; no definite D call. Trimming stripped 0 bases from V and 6 bases from J, with 9 bases between. Germline V CDR1 and CDR2: MNHNY, SVGAGI (reference sequence). This CDR3 contains 14 residues. CDR3 coding DNA: TGTGCCAGCAGTTACTCGGGAGGGCTTCAGCCCCAGCATTTT. Translating it yields CASSYSGGLQPQHF.

This sequence joins TRBV11-1 and TRBJ2-1; 8 bases match TRBD2. Unmatched junction bases numbered 9, after V lost 4 bases and J lost 7 bases. The CDR3 extends over 15 amino acids. Germline lookup yields CDR1 SGHAT and CDR2 FQDESV (reference sequence). The CDR3 loop reads CASSSIGLAGNEQFF. The CDR3 region has the DNA TGTGCCAGCAGCTCGATTGGACTAGCAGGGAATGAGCAGTTCTTC.

This chain connects TRBV29-1 to TRBJ2-5; TRBD2 is a possible D gene (5 bases). The CDR3 covers 13 residues. Trimming removed 1 base at V and 7 bases at J, with 13 bases between. Germline loops: CDR1 SQVTM, CDR2 ANQGSEA. The CDR3 spells CSVEVAGWGTQYF. The CDR3 DNA reads TGCAGCGTTGAAGTTGCGGGTTGGGGGACCCAGTACTTC.

The V call is TRBV28, the J call TRBJ2-5; 8 nucleotides align to TRBD1. Trimming removed 4 bases from V and 9 bases from J; junction bases left unmatched: 7. The V gene's germline CDR1 is MDHEN and CDR2 SYDVKM. The CDR3 runs to 13 residues. The CDR3: CASSSGTQGAQYF. The CDR3 DNA follows: TGTGCCAGCAGTTCCGGGACACAGGGGGCCCAGTACTTC.

Here the CDR3 reads CASSKTAIYEQYF. The CDR3 DNA reads as TGTGCCAGTAGTAAGACAGCCATCTACGAGCAGTACTTC. This chain uses TRBV19 with TRBJ2-7; D perhaps matches TRBD1 (5 bases). The CDR3 length is 13 residues. V was shortened by 4 bases and J by 3 bases, with 10 bases between the two germline ends. Germline V CDR1 and CDR2: LNHDA, SQIVND (reference sequence).

This chain uses TRBV27 with TRBJ1-1; 8 bases line up with TRBD1. The V segment lost 6 bases and the J segment 3 bases; nucleotides outside the gene matches: 18. This CDR3 has 18 amino acids. Germline V gene sequence: CDR1 MNHEY, CDR2 SMNVEV (reference sequence). The CDR3: CASRPRTGSIEFDTEAFF. The CDR3 DNA reads as TGTGCCAGCAGACCAAGGACAGGGTCAATTGAATTTGACACTGAAGCTTTCTTT.

The chain uses TRBV30 and TRBJ1-4; 8 bases align to TRBD1. With 1 base clipped from V and 8 bases from J, the junction kept 0 bases outside the gene matches. The CDR3 sequence is 12 residues long. Germline V CDR1 and CDR2: GTSNPN, SVGIG (reference sequence). The CDR3 nucleotides are TGTGCCTGGAGTGGACAGGGGGAAAAACTGTTTTTT. Translated: CAWSGQGEKLFF.

This chain joins TRBV7-3 and TRBJ1-1; possible D gene TRBD1, 6 bases. V was clipped by 3 bases and J by 3 bases, with 8 bases between them. This CDR3 is built from 13 residues. Germline lookup yields CDR1 SGHTA and CDR2 FQGTGA. The CDR3 loop reads CASSLTGYTEAFF. The CDR3 nucleotides are TGTGCCAGCAGCTTGACAGGCTACACTGAAGCTTTCTTT.

This sequence joins TRBV19 and TRBJ1-5; D gene unclear. Trimming cost V 4 bases and J 8 bases, with 12 bases left between them. Germline CDR1 LNHDA, CDR2 SQIVND (reference sequence). The CDR3 contains 13 residues. The CDR3 loop reads CASSTLPSKPQHF. The CDR3 region has the DNA TGTGCCAGTAGTACGCTCCCCAGTAAGCCCCAGCATTTT.

This chain joins TRBV2 and TRBJ1-3; 8 positions agree with TRBD1. CDR1 and CDR2 from the germline V gene are SNHLY and FYNNEI. The CDR3 consists of 14 residues. The trim removed 6 bases at V and 3 bases at J, leaving 4 bases unmatched. This CDR3 reads CASRAGGRGNTIYF. CDR3 sequence (DNA): TGTGCCAGCAGAGCAGGGGGCCGTGGAAACACCATATATTTT.